These 21 T cell receptor beta chains were all obtained from the same sample, sequenced in a study of blood T cell repertoires in COVID-19. Assay used: immunoSEQ multiplex PCR; TCRdb lists only in-frame clones, some missing. The sample records roughly 260,000 clones, approximately 79% being singletons. Material for sequencing was peripheral blood. The receptors here all came from a woman aged 40-49 years with active or convalescent COVID-19.

The V gene is TRBV15, the J gene TRBJ2-3; 9 bases are a match to TRBD2. The junction had 8 bases not matched to a gene; V was cut back by 2 bases and J by 2 bases. The CDR3 totals 17 residues. CDR1 is LNHNV and CDR2 is YYDKDF in the germline V gene (reference sequence). DNA for the CDR3: TGTGCCACCAGCAGAAAGCTAGCGGGGATATACACAGATACGCAGTATTTT. It encodes CATSRKLAGIYTDTQYF.

The chain uses TRBV14 and TRBJ2-7; maybe TRBD2 (6 bases). The CDR3 length is 16 residues. Trimming cost V 0 bases and J 0 bases, with 12 bases left between them. The germline CDR1 and CDR2 sequences are SGHDN and FVKESK. For the CDR3, the DNA is TGTGCCAGCAGCCAAGATCCGGGAGTAAGCTCCTACGAGCAGTACTTC. Translation gives CASSQDPGVSSYEQYF.

The chain has TRBV19 and TRBJ1-1; D is possibly TRBD1 (6 bases). This CDR3 is built from 14 residues. CDR1 is LNHDA and CDR2 is SQIVND in the germline V gene (reference sequence). V was cut by 5 bases and J by 1 base, with 11 bases left in between. The CDR3 is CASSLDRKNTEAFF. The CDR3 DNA follows: TGTGCCAGTAGTCTCGACAGGAAGAACACTGAAGCTTTCTTT.

The V call is TRBV28, the J call TRBJ2-1, with D perhaps matching TRBD2 (5 bases). The CDR3 extends over 13 amino acids. V lost 7 bases, J lost 7 bases, and 14 bases lay in between. Germline CDR1 and CDR2: MDHEN and SYDVKM. The CDR3 DNA follows: TGTGCCAGCAAAACGGTCTCGGGGAATGAGCAGTTCTTC. Encoded protein: CASKTVSGNEQFF.

V is TRBV5-1 and J is TRBJ1-2; 8 nucleotides line up with TRBD1. The CDR3 extends over 14 amino acids. CDR1 is SGHRS and CDR2 is YFSETQ in the germline V gene. The V and J ends lost 4 bases and 6 bases, in that order; junction bases with no gene match: 8. Here the CDR3 reads CASSLVGQANGYTF. In DNA form, the CDR3 reads TGCGCCAGCAGCCTGGTGGGACAGGCCAATGGCTACACCTTC.

The V gene is TRBV28, the J gene TRBJ1-6; a possible D gene is TRBD1 (6 bases). Per the germline V gene, CDR1 is MDHEN and CDR2 is SYDVKM. V was pared by 3 bases and J by 7 bases, with 13 bases between. This CDR3 region has 15 residues. This CDR3 reads CASSFPRGANSPLHF. CDR3 DNA sequence: TGTGCCAGCAGTTTCCCTCGGGGGGCCAATTCACCCCTCCACTTT.

V and J are TRBV5-1 and TRBJ1-5; 8 positions match TRBD1. The CDR3 sequence is 14 residues long. The J segment lost 6 bases and the V segment lost 4 bases, leaving 6 bases of the junction unmatched. The germline gives CDR1 SGHRS, CDR2 YFSETQ. The CDR3 DNA sequence: TGCGCCAGCAGCCCCGGACAGGGCGGTCAGCCCCAGCATTTT. Its translation: CASSPGQGGQPQHF. Filled out from reference TRBV5-1 and TRBJ1-5, the complete variable domain reads KAGVTQTPRYLIKTRGQQVTLSCSPISGHRSVSWYQQTPGQGLQFLFEYFSETQRNKGNFPGRFSGRQFSNSRSEMNVSTLELGDSALYLCASSPGQGGQPQHFGDGTRLSIL.

CDR3 bases: TGTGCCAGCAGTTCAGGAACACTCCCTACTAGCACCATATATTTT. It specifies CASSSGTLPTSTIYF. J is TRBJ1-3 and V is TRBV27; D unresolved. The germline V gene encodes CDR1 MNHEY and CDR2 SMNVEV (reference sequence). This CDR3 comprises 15 residues. V was clipped by 4 bases and J by 9 bases, with 19 bases between them.

This clone was recorded once. This chain joins TRBV6-5 and TRBJ1-2; D unclear. Germline V gene sequence: CDR1 MNHEY, CDR2 SVGAGI. CDR3 length: 14 amino acids. V was trimmed by 0 bases and J by 1 base, leaving 6 bases between them. CDR3 loop: CASSYSPSNYGYTF. CDR3 in DNA: TGTGCCAGCAGTTACTCACCCAGTAACTATGGCTACACCTTC.

This chain joins TRBV28 and TRBJ2-7; 9 nucleotides match TRBD1. Germline CDR1 reads MDHEN; CDR2 reads SYDVKM. The CDR3 spans 12 residues. V lost 10 bases to trimming and J lost 7 bases; unmatched junction nucleotides: 8. The CDR3 loop reads CATETGGREQYV. CDR3 nucleotide sequence: TGTGCCACCGAGACAGGGGGGAGGGAGCAGTACGTC.

The chain employs TRBV3-1 (or the pseudogene TRBV3-2) and TRBJ2-7; 7 bases align to TRBD1. Germline V gene data show CDR1 as LGHDT and CDR2 as YNNKEL (reference sequence). V dropped 3 bases and J dropped 1; count of bases not matched to a gene: 3. There are 14 residues in the CDR3. CDR3 in amino acids: CASSHGRGSYEQYV. In nucleotides, the CDR3 is TGTGCCAGCAGCCACGGCAGGGGGTCCTACGAGCAGTACGTC.

This clone appeared a single time. The chain recombines TRBV7-2 with TRBJ1-5; D is uncertain. The length of the CDR3 is 14 residues. Germline CDR1 is SGHTA and CDR2 is FQGNSA. The V end lost 5 bases, the J end lost 0 bases, and 8 bases lay between the germline ends. The CDR3 here is CASSPGYSNQPQHF. For the CDR3, the DNA is TGTGCCAGCAGCCCAGGATATAGCAATCAGCCCCAGCATTTT.

The rearrangement links TRBV9 to TRBJ2-5; TRBD2 aligns across 8 bases. Germline trimming cut 1 base from V and 5 bases from J; bases unmatched to any gene: 4. The CDR3 runs to 14 residues. The germline gives CDR1 SGDLS, CDR2 YYNGEE. In DNA form, the CDR3 reads TGTGCCAGCAGCGTAACGGGGGGGCGTGAGACCCAGTACTTC. It yields the protein CASSVTGGRETQYF. Supplemented by reference TRBV9 and TRBJ2-5, the full variable domain reads DSGVTQTPKHLITATGQRVTLRCSPRSGDLSVYWYQQSLDQGLQFLIQYYNGEERAKGNILERFSAQQFPDLHSELNLSSLELGDSALYFCASSVTGGRETQYFGPGTRLLVL.

This sequence joins TRBV29-1 and TRBJ1-1; 7 bases align to TRBD1. The V and J ends lost 6 bases and 4 bases, in that order; junction bases with no gene match: 5. This CDR3 has 12 amino acids. Germline loops: CDR1 SQVTM, CDR2 ANQGSEA. This CDR3 reads CSVGTVGTEAFF. The CDR3 DNA is TGCAGCGTCGGGACAGTAGGCACTGAAGCTTTCTTT.

The chain combines TRBV7-9 with TRBJ1-3; 7 bases are a match to TRBD1. Per germline, CDR1 SEHNR and CDR2 FQNEAQ (reference sequence). The V gene end was trimmed by 4 bases and the J gene end by 0 bases; junction bases not matched to a gene: 3. The CDR3 has 15 amino acids. CDR3 region: CASSSGTASGNTIYF. Here the CDR3 DNA reads TGTGCCAGCAGCTCAGGGACAGCCTCTGGAAACACCATATATTTT.

This chain links TRBV5-6 with TRBJ1-5; D is ambiguous. The CDR3 has 13 residues. Germline V CDR1 and CDR2: SGHDT, YYEEEE. V gave up 3 bases and J gave up 6 bases, with 10 bases separating them. CDR3 DNA: TGTGCCAGCAGCTCTGAGGGAAGTCAGCCCCAGCATTTT. Translation gives CASSSEGSQPQHF. The full variable domain, rest sourced from reference TRBV5-6 and TRBJ1-5, is DAGVTQSPTHLIKTRGQQVTLRCSPKSGHDTVSWYQQALGQGPQFIFQYYEEEERQRGNFPDRFSGHQFPNYSSELNVNALLLGDSALYLCASSSEGSQPQHFGDGTRLSIL.

This chain links TRBV19 with TRBJ1-2; 7 nucleotides agree with TRBD1. With V trimmed by 4 bases and J by 3 bases, 11 bases remained unmatched. The length of the CDR3 is 16 residues. Germline values: CDR1 LNHDA, CDR2 SQIVND (reference sequence). CDR3 region: CASSTRTGDGDYGYTF. Written as DNA, the CDR3 is TGTGCCAGTAGTACCCGGACAGGAGACGGGGACTATGGCTACACCTTC.

The V gene is TRBV6-6, the J gene TRBJ2-7, with 12 bases aligning to TRBD1. Germline V gene lookup returns CDR1 MNHNY and CDR2 SVGAGI (reference sequence). Germline trimming cut 5 bases from V and 4 bases from J; bases unmatched to any gene: 6. The CDR3 has 15 amino acids. The DNA of the CDR3 is TGTGCCAGCAGTCCTCCGGGACAGGGGGCTTACGAGCAGTACTTC. It codes for CASSPPGQGAYEQYF.

The V gene is TRBV12-3 or TRBV12-4, the J gene TRBJ1-1, with D perhaps TRBD1 (5 bases). This CDR3 is built from 13 residues. Trimming stripped 6 bases from V and 7 bases from J, with 15 bases between. For the CDR3, the DNA is TGTGCCAGCAGCTTCCGGGACTGGGATGAAGCTTTCTTT. Translation: CASSFRDWDEAFF.

The chain has TRBV27 and TRBJ1-3; TRBD1 aligns across 9 bases. V lost 7 bases to trimming and J lost 2 bases; unmatched junction nucleotides: 3. Germline CDR1 and CDR2: MNHEY and SMNVEV (reference sequence). The CDR3 has 14 amino acids. The chain's CDR3 is CASKQGAAGNTIYF. The CDR3 DNA reads TGTGCCAGCAAACAGGGGGCGGCTGGAAACACCATATATTTT.

The chain is built from TRBV9 and TRBJ2-5; 9 nucleotides align to TRBD2. The CDR3 covers 16 residues. V was pared by 0 bases and J by 4 bases, with 7 bases of the junction left unmatched. The germline CDR1 and CDR2 sequences are SGDLS and YYNGEE. CDR3 nucleotide sequence: TGTGCCAGCAGCGTAGGGCCAGCGGGGGGTCGAGAGACCCAGTACTTC. Amino acid sequence: CASSVGPAGGRETQYF.